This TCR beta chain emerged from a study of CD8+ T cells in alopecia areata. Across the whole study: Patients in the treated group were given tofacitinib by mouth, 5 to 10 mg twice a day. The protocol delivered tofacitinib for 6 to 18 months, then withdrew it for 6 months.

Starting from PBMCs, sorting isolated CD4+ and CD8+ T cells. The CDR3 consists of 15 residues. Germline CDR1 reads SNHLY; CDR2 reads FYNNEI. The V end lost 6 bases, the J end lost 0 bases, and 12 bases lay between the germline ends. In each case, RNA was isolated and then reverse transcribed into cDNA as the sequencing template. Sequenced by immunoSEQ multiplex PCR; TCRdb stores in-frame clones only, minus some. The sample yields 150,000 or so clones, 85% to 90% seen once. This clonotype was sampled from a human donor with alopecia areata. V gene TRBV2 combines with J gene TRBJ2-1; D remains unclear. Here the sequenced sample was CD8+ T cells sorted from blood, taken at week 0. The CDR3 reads CASSRSVSSYNEQFF. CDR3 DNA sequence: TGTGCCAGCAGCCGATCCGTCTCCTCCTACAATGAGCAGTTCTTC.